These T cell receptor beta chains were read from a single sample in a study of blood T cell repertoires in COVID-19. The protocol was immunoSEQ multiplex PCR, while the TCRdb copy is restricted to in-frame clones and leaves out a portion. The table records 350,000 to 450,000 clones, around 87% of them present only once. Sequenced material: PBMCs or T cells enriched from blood (not recorded which). These receptors were collected from a man aged 40-49 years in a cohort exposed to, infected with or recovered from COVID-19 (not recorded which). The conserved cysteine and the conserved F or W are not part of the CDR3 here.

j_call: TRBJ2-1; v_call: TRBV5-1; cdr3_aa: ASSLAGTSGDNEQF
j_call: TRBJ2-1; v_call: TRBV6-5; cdr3_aa: ASQGQVYNEQF
j_call: TRBJ1-6; v_call: TRBV27; cdr3_aa: ASSLLGTWGGNSPLH
j_call: TRBJ2-1; v_call: TRBV30; cdr3_aa: AWSVGSSGSEQF
j_call: TRBJ2-1; v_call: TRBV4-1; cdr3_aa: ASSQEGSSYNEQF
j_call: TRBJ2-2; v_call: TRBV15; cdr3_aa: ATSTQPTSGRGDTGELF
j_call: TRBJ2-1; v_call: TRBV5-1; cdr3_aa: ASSLGSGDNEQF
j_call: TRBJ1-3; v_call: TRBV4-1; cdr3_aa: ASSQDLTGGRNTIY
j_call: TRBJ2-4; v_call: TRBV5-4; cdr3_aa: ASSQSSAKNIQY
j_call: TRBJ2-2; v_call: TRBV2; cdr3_aa: ASTTGLTGELF
j_call: TRBJ2-2; v_call: TRBV30; cdr3_aa: AYSRTTGELF
j_call: TRBJ1-3; v_call: TRBV25-1; cdr3_aa: ASSEVGQGENTIY
j_call: TRBJ1-2; v_call: TRBV27; cdr3_aa: ASSLQGLYGYT
j_call: TRBJ2-7; v_call: TRBV18; cdr3_aa: ASSPRTGGTYEQY
j_call: TRBJ1-2; v_call: TRBV28; cdr3_aa: ASSLPRDRGYGYT
j_call: TRBJ1-5; v_call: TRBV11-2; cdr3_aa: ASSLYGLSNQPQH
j_call: TRBJ2-7; v_call: TRBV28; cdr3_aa: ASSLAAKSSYEQY
j_call: TRBJ2-7; v_call: TRBV5-1; cdr3_aa: ASSLDAGSYEQY
j_call: TRBJ2-5; v_call: TRBV28; cdr3_aa: ASGPTGQETQY
j_call: TRBJ1-1; v_call: TRBV6-5; cdr3_aa: ASSLGERNTEAF
j_call: TRBJ2-5; v_call: TRBV5-1; cdr3_aa: ASSLGSGIETQY
j_call: TRBJ2-1; v_call: TRBV19; cdr3_aa: ASSKGLAGDNEQF
j_call: TRBJ2-1; v_call: TRBV21-1; cdr3_aa: ASSRYQGRIYNEQF
j_call: TRBJ1-6; v_call: TRBV3-1/TRBV3-2; cdr3_aa: ASSPTGPSSYNSPLH
j_call: TRBJ2-7; v_call: TRBV19; cdr3_aa: ASSIGQGGTYEQY
j_call: TRBJ1-1; v_call: TRBV28; cdr3_aa: ASSLEHRNTEAF
j_call: TRBJ1-1; v_call: TRBV2; cdr3_aa: ASSVRWDLNTEAF
j_call: TRBJ1-6; v_call: TRBV30; cdr3_aa: AWRAGTGDSPLH
j_call: TRBJ1-5; v_call: TRBV28; cdr3_aa: ASSRGQAYINQPQH
j_call: TRBJ1-3; v_call: TRBV9; cdr3_aa: ASQEGAPNSGNTIY
j_call: TRBJ2-3; v_call: TRBV6-2/TRBV6-3; cdr3_aa: ASSGLKDTQY
j_call: TRBJ2-2; v_call: TRBV5-1; cdr3_aa: ASSLLTSGNTGELF
j_call: TRBJ2-3; v_call: TRBV18; cdr3_aa: ASSSQGYLTDTQY
j_call: TRBJ2-1; v_call: TRBV5-4; cdr3_aa: ASSPTRENEQF
j_call: TRBJ2-1; v_call: TRBV19; cdr3_aa: ASSIGGTGPRYEQF
j_call: TRBJ2-5; v_call: TRBV10-3; cdr3_aa: AISDAGGQETQY
j_call: TRBJ2-7; v_call: TRBV3-1/TRBV3-2; cdr3_aa: ASSQAAGTFAYEQY
j_call: TRBJ2-1; v_call: TRBV10-3; cdr3_aa: AISVSSGRPAEQF
j_call: TRBJ1-2; v_call: TRBV29-1; cdr3_aa: SGSDRAYGYT
j_call: TRBJ2-7; v_call: TRBV28; cdr3_aa: ASSLQQGIEQY
j_call: TRBJ1-2; v_call: TRBV5-6; cdr3_aa: ASSREEGTYGYT
j_call: TRBJ1-1; v_call: TRBV18; cdr3_aa: ASSWGGTEAF
j_call: TRBJ1-1; v_call: TRBV6-5; cdr3_aa: ASSYSIGGQTEAF
j_call: TRBJ2-5; v_call: TRBV2; cdr3_aa: ASITSGMYQETQY
j_call: TRBJ2-3; v_call: TRBV11-2; cdr3_aa: ASSLAPSTDTQY
j_call: TRBJ1-1; v_call: TRBV27; cdr3_aa: ASSLRTETNTEAF
j_call: TRBJ1-3; v_call: TRBV4-1; cdr3_aa: ASSSRGGSSGNTIY
j_call: TRBJ2-5; v_call: TRBV5-1; cdr3_aa: ASSEAGNQETQY
j_call: TRBJ2-3; v_call: TRBV15; cdr3_aa: ATRVTTLTDTQY
j_call: TRBJ1-1; v_call: TRBV15; cdr3_aa: ATSRTGQGFTEAF
j_call: TRBJ2-4; v_call: TRBV3-1/TRBV3-2; cdr3_aa: ASSQGDWRAQY
j_call: TRBJ1-2; v_call: TRBV10-3; cdr3_aa: AISPRQSANYGYT
j_call: TRBJ2-2; v_call: TRBV5-1; cdr3_aa: ASSPLRAGGPGELF
j_call: TRBJ2-3; v_call: TRBV3-1/TRBV3-2; cdr3_aa: ASSQRQGLMDTQY